This T cell receptor (beta chain) is drawn from a study of yellow fever vaccine responses in identical twins. Study results and limitations: After vaccination, twins' T cell response reportedly seemed partly convergent, partly personalized.

On this clonotype: Its antigen is not known.

V gave up 8 bases and J gave up 2 bases, with 9 bases separating them. The CDR3 covers 12 residues. Germline CDR1 and CDR2: SNHLY and FYNNEI. TCRdb redid the calling of the RT-PCR reads with MiXCR, one entry per CDR3 protein. The sample yields approximately 16,000 distinct CDR3 sequences, roughly 80% seen once. V is TRBV2 and J is TRBJ2-5; the D is unclear. The sequencing here drew on T cells from blood (PBMCs), unsorted or a sorted subset (not recorded which), taken before or after yellow fever vaccination (not recorded which). The TCR was taken from a woman aged 18-30 years who received the yellow fever vaccine. DNA for the CDR3: TGTGCCAGCGAAGGACCGCAAGAGACCCAGTACTTC. Encoded protein: CASEGPQETQYF. Based on the CDR3 plus reference TRBV2 and TRBJ2-5, the full variable domain is EPEVTQTPSHQVTQMGQEVILRCVPISNHLYFYWYRQILGQKVEFLVSFYNNEISEKSEIFDDQFSVERPDGSNFTLKIRSTKLEDSAMYFCASEGPQETQYFGPGTRLLVL.